This passage covers 21 T cell receptor beta chains from one sample sequenced in a study of blood T cell repertoires in COVID-19. The method was immunoSEQ multiplex PCR; TCRdb's version includes in-frame clones alone and lacks a portion of them. Of about 200,000 clones in the sample, 80% were seen once. The source material was PBMCs or T cells enriched from blood (not recorded which). These receptors came from a woman aged 40 to 50 with acute COVID-19.

The chain employs TRBV3-1 (or the pseudogene TRBV3-2) and TRBJ1-6; the D gene is possibly TRBD1 (6 bases). Per germline, CDR1 LGHDT and CDR2 YNNKEL (reference sequence). Trimming removed 5 bases from V and 0 bases from J, with 11 bases in between. CDR3 size: 16 residues. The CDR3 loop reads CASSDRPSSYNSPLHF. In DNA form, the CDR3 reads TGTGCCAGCAGCGACAGGCCGAGCTCCTATAATTCACCCCTCCACTTT.

V is TRBV10-1 and J is TRBJ2-2; possibly TRBD2 for D (6 bases). The CDR3 loop spans 14 amino acids. Trimming shortened V by 4 bases and J by 0 bases, and 6 bases separated the two germline ends. CDR1 and CDR2 (germline): WNHNN, SYGVQD (reference sequence). The CDR3 coding sequence is TGCGCCAGCAGTGGGGGGGCGAACACCGGGGAGCTGTTTTTT. Translation gives CASSGGANTGELFF.

The V gene is TRBV19, the J gene TRBJ1-5; maybe TRBD1 (6 bases). This CDR3 spans 14 amino acids. Per germline, CDR1 LNHDA and CDR2 SQIVND (reference sequence). The V end was cut by 5 bases, the J end by 7 bases, with 15 bases between. The CDR3 nucleotides are TGTGCCAGTAGTCCCCAGCAGGGGAAGCAGCCCCAGCATTTT. It translates to CASSPQQGKQPQHF.

The table lists this clone with many counts. The rearrangement joins TRBV9 to TRBJ2-2, with D unclear. The CDR3 runs 16 residues. V was shortened by 0 bases and J by 1 base, with 10 bases between the two germline ends. Germline V gene sequence: CDR1 SGDLS, CDR2 YYNGEE. The DNA for the CDR3 is TGTGCCAGCAGCGTAGGGTTGGCGGTGAACACCGGGGAGCTGTTTTTT. It translates to CASSVGLAVNTGELFF.

The J gene is TRBJ1-5, the V gene TRBV29-1; D might be TRBD1 (5 bases). From germline, CDR1 is SQVTM and CDR2 ANQGSEA. The V end lost 5 bases, the J end lost 4 bases, and 12 bases lay between the germline ends. This CDR3 has 13 amino acids. The CDR3 sequence is CSVSWGPNQPQHF. The CDR3, as DNA: TGCAGCGTTAGCTGGGGCCCGAATCAGCCCCAGCATTTT.

The table lists this clone with a few counts. CDR3 residues: CASSAIPGQGSTDTQYF. The CDR3 DNA follows: TGTGCCAGCAGCGCCATTCCGGGACAGGGGAGCACAGATACGCAGTATTTT. This chain joins TRBV9 and TRBJ2-3; TRBD1 matches 10 bases. The CDR3 has 17 amino acids. Germline values: CDR1 SGDLS, CDR2 YYNGEE. Trimming at V came to 3 bases and at J to 0 bases, leaving 7 bases not matched to a gene. Complete variable domain (other parts from reference TRBV9 and TRBJ2-3): DSGVTQTPKHLITATGQRVTLRCSPRSGDLSVYWYQQSLDQGLQFLIQYYNGEERAKGNILERFSAQQFPDLHSELNLSSLELGDSALYFCASSAIPGQGSTDTQYFGPGTRLTVL.

The rearrangement links TRBV5-1 to TRBJ2-2, with D unresolved. The CDR3 consists of 13 residues. Germline V gives CDR1 SGHRS, CDR2 YFSETQ. V gave up 2 bases and J gave up 6 bases, with 8 bases separating them. The CDR3 here is CASSFADSGELFF. As DNA, the CDR3 is TGCGCCAGCAGCTTCGCAGATTCCGGGGAGCTGTTTTTT.

J is TRBJ1-6 and V is TRBV2, with D hard to call. The CDR3 extends over 13 amino acids. The germline V gene has CDR1 SNHLY and CDR2 FYNNEI. V dropped 8 bases and J dropped 6 bases, with 11 bases sitting between them. The CDR3 nucleotides are TGTGCCAGCTCGGGTCATCGTAATTCACCCCTCCACTTT. Amino acid sequence: CASSGHRNSPLHF.

The genes are TRBV10-3 and TRBJ2-1; D might be TRBD1 (6 bases). Germline V CDR1 and CDR2: ENHRY, SYGVKD. V lost 6 bases to trimming and J lost 1 base, with 13 bases between them. The CDR3 runs to 15 residues. The CDR3 DNA follows: TGTGCCATCAGACCGGGACACTCTTCCTACAATGAGCAGTTCTTC. Its translation: CAIRPGHSSYNEQFF.

This chain connects TRBV5-3 to TRBJ1-5; 9 nucleotides match TRBD1. TRBV5-3 is flagged as an ORF with uncertain function. CDR3 length: 20 amino acids. Trimming at V came to 2 bases and at J to 7 bases, leaving 22 bases not matched to a gene. The DNA for the CDR3 is TGTGCCAGAAGCTTAACCCAGACCGGGACAGGGAACCCTGGTGGGCAGCCCCAGCATTTT. Its protein is CARSLTQTGTGNPGGQPQHF.

The DNA for the CDR3 is TGTGCCAGCAGTCCCAGGACCCAAGGAGGTGCCGAGCAGTACTTC. Amino acids: CASSPRTQGGAEQYF. This chain connects TRBV27 to TRBJ2-7; TRBD2 might be the D (5 bases). Trimming took 5 bases from V and 6 from J, leaving 20 bases between them. Germline CDR1 and CDR2: MNHEY and SMNVEV (reference sequence). The CDR3 is 15 amino acids.

CDR3 nucleotides: TGTGCCAGTAGTGCGAAGGGACAGGGCGGATCGAATGAGCAGTTCTTC. This sequence encodes CASSAKGQGGSNEQFF. This chain uses TRBV19 with TRBJ2-1; 9 bases agree with TRBD1. The germline V gene encodes CDR1 LNHDA and CDR2 SQIVND (reference sequence). V trimming: 5 bases; J trimming: 7 bases; junction bases outside the gene matches: 12. The CDR3 totals 16 residues.

The gene calls are TRBV12-3 or TRBV12-4 and TRBJ2-7, with TRBD2 as a possible D gene (5 bases). The CDR3 covers 13 residues. V was pared by 3 bases and J by 3 bases, with 9 bases between. The CDR3 region has the DNA TGTGCCAGCAGTTTGGACGGAGGCTACGAGCAGTACTTC. Protein: CASSLDGGYEQYF.

This chain links TRBV11-2 with TRBJ1-4; D unresolved. The CDR3 contains 13 residues. The ends were cut back, 4 bases at V and 5 bases at J, with 8 bases in the middle. The germline CDR1 and CDR2 sequences are SGHAT and FQNNGV. The CDR3, as DNA: TGTGCCAGCAGCTGGGCAGTAAATGAAAAACTGTTTTTT. Translating it yields CASSWAVNEKLFF.

The rearrangement links TRBV6-5 to TRBJ1-4, with 7 nucleotides matching TRBD1. The J segment lost 2 bases and the V segment lost 6 bases, leaving 6 bases of the junction unmatched. The CDR3 loop spans 15 amino acids. The germline gives CDR1 MNHEY, CDR2 SVGAGI. The CDR3 reads CASRSPRGTNEKLFF. For the CDR3, the DNA is TGTGCCAGCAGGTCCCCCAGGGGGACTAATGAAAAACTGTTTTTT.

J is TRBJ2-7 and V is TRBV28; D is possibly TRBD1 (6 bases). V was clipped by 5 bases and J by 4 bases, with 9 bases between them. Germline-derived CDR1 and CDR2 are MDHEN and SYDVKM. CDR3 length: 12 residues. CDR3 protein: CASSAGQYEQYF. CDR3 coding DNA: TGTGCCAGCAGTGCTGGACAGTACGAGCAGTACTTC.

The sample holds a few counts of this clone. CDR3 residues: CAWSGQGGNQPQHF. CDR3 coding DNA: TGTGCCTGGAGCGGACAGGGGGGTAATCAGCCCCAGCATTTT. This chain links TRBV30 with TRBJ1-5; 10 bases map to TRBD1. CDR3 length: 14 residues. With V trimmed by 3 bases and J by 4 bases, 3 bases remained unmatched. Germline V gene lookup returns CDR1 GTSNPN and CDR2 SVGIG (reference sequence).

The V call is TRBV2, the J call TRBJ2-5; the D gene is possibly TRBD1 (6 bases). Germline CDR1 SNHLY, CDR2 FYNNEI. With 3 bases removed from V and 4 bases from J, the gap between germline ends came to 9 bases. The CDR3 covers 13 residues. The CDR3 DNA follows: TGTGCCAGCAGTGAGGGCAGGGGAGAGACCCAGTACTTC. Translated: CASSEGRGETQYF.

The V gene is TRBV2, the J gene TRBJ1-1, with D possibly being TRBD1 (6 bases). V was pared by 8 bases and J by 1 base, with 14 bases between. Germline assignment: CDR1 SNHLY and CDR2 FYNNEI. This CDR3 comprises 14 residues. The CDR3 coding sequence is TGTGCCAGCCGGCGAGACAGGTCGAACACTGAAGCTTTCTTT. Translating gives CASRRDRSNTEAFF.

This rearrangement joins TRBV6-5 to TRBJ1-5, with D possibly TRBD1 on 5 matching bases. This CDR3 is built from 15 residues. V was cut by 8 bases and J by 5 bases, with 19 bases left in between. Germline CDR1 and CDR2: MNHEY and SVGAGI. CDR3 sequence (DNA): TGTGCCAGCGGCCTGTTAGGGGTAAGGGATCAGCCCCAGCATTTT. It codes for CASGLLGVRDQPQHF.

The V gene is TRBV10-1, the J gene TRBJ1-5; 9 nucleotides align to TRBD1. The CDR3 loop spans 15 amino acids. V shed 6 bases and J 2 bases; nucleotides not matched to a gene: 5. Germline V lookup: CDR1 WNHNN, CDR2 SYGVQD (reference sequence). The CDR3 DNA reads TGCGCCAGCAGCTACACAGGGGGCTGCAATCAGCCCCAGCATTTT. It yields the protein CASSYTGGCNQPQHF.